This entry lists 17 T cell receptor beta chains sequenced from one sample in a study of blood T cell repertoires in COVID-19. This table comes from immunoSEQ multiplex PCR, and its TCRdb copy is limited to in-frame clones, with some not included. Of about 220,000 clones listed, around 84% are singletons. Specimen: peripheral blood. Receptor source: a man aged 30-40 years with active or convalescent COVID-19.

J is TRBJ1-2 and V is TRBV7-9; 7 bases are shared with TRBD1. Germline values: CDR1 SEHNR, CDR2 FQNEAQ (reference sequence). CDR3 length equals 16 residues. V lost 3 bases, J lost 8 bases, and 15 bases stayed unmatched. CDR3 region: CASSFERDSPLRGYTF. CDR3 DNA sequence: TGTGCCAGCAGCTTCGAACGGGACAGTCCTTTGAGAGGCTACACCTTC.

The sample holds one count of this clone. The chain uses TRBV9 and TRBJ1-6, with unresolved D. Germline V CDR1 and CDR2: SGDLS, YYNGEE. The CDR3 contains 13 residues. V was clipped by 1 base and J by 8 bases, with 7 bases between them. For the CDR3, the DNA is TGTGCCAGCAGCGTAACAGTGGATTCACCCCTCCACTTT. This encodes CASSVTVDSPLHF.

This chain uses TRBV18 with TRBJ2-7, with D possibly being TRBD1 (7 bases). Germline V gene sequence: CDR1 KGHSH, CDR2 LQKENI. V lost 0 bases to trimming and J lost 2 bases, with 11 bases between them. This CDR3 has 15 amino acids. The CDR3 region is CASSPPGRGAYEQYF. CDR3 bases: TGTGCCAGCTCACCACCGGGCAGGGGGGCCTACGAGCAGTACTTC.

CDR3 sequence reads: CASSLVPGDGYTF. The CDR3 DNA follows: TGTGCCAGCAGTTTAGTTCCAGGCGATGGCTACACCTTC. This sequence joins TRBV27 and TRBJ1-2; D not resolved. Deletions cut 2 bases from V and 6 bases from J, with 10 bases between. The CDR3 covers 13 residues. Per the germline V gene, CDR1 is MNHEY and CDR2 is SMNVEV (reference sequence).

This clone was recorded only once. The CDR3 spells CASSYHTGGAKNIQYF. CDR3 DNA sequence: TGTGCCAGCAGTTACCATACTGGAGGAGCCAAAAACATTCAGTACTTC. The chain joins TRBV6-5 to TRBJ2-4; D is possibly TRBD2 (5 bases). The ends were cut back, 2 bases at V and 0 bases at J, with 11 bases in the middle. CDR3 length: 16 residues. Germline assignment: CDR1 MNHEY and CDR2 SVGAGI.

This sequence joins TRBV30 and TRBJ1-5, with D possibly being TRBD1 (5 bases). The CDR3 spans 13 residues. V was shortened by 3 bases and J by 1 base, with 7 bases between the two germline ends. The germline CDR1 and CDR2 sequences are GTSNPN and SVGIG (reference sequence). CDR3 nucleotides: TGTGCCTGGAGGACAGCAAGCAATCAGCCCCAGCATTTT. Its protein product is CAWRTASNQPQHF.

This sequence joins TRBV6-5 and TRBJ1-2; D is perhaps TRBD1 (5 bases). The CDR3 spans 13 residues. The V and J ends lost 10 bases and 4 bases respectively, with 16 bases between them. The germline V gene has CDR1 MNHEY and CDR2 SVGAGI. CDR3 sequence reads: CATRVGGGYGYTF. The CDR3 region has the DNA TGTGCCACCCGGGTGGGGGGAGGCTATGGCTACACCTTC.

The sample holds a few counts of this clone. The V and J genes are TRBV5-1 and TRBJ1-6; a possible D gene is TRBD1 (5 bases). V lost 0 bases to trimming and J lost 5 bases, with 15 bases between them. The CDR3 is 17 amino acids. From germline, CDR1 is SGHRS and CDR2 YFSETQ. CDR3 amino acids: CASSLGPDGGNNSPLHF. CDR3 nucleotides: TGCGCCAGCAGCTTGGGGCCCGACGGGGGTAATAATTCACCCCTCCACTTT.

This chain links TRBV28 with TRBJ1-1; tentatively, D is TRBD1 (5 bases). Trimming took 5 bases from V and 3 from J, leaving 13 bases between them. The CDR3 contains 14 residues. CDR1 and CDR2 from the germline V gene are MDHEN and SYDVKM. CDR3 sequence (DNA): TGTGCCAGCAGTGCTCTGGGGGGATACACTGAAGCTTTCTTT. Protein: CASSALGGYTEAFF.

This chain connects TRBV18 to TRBJ2-7; 7 bases line up with TRBD2. The CDR3 length is 11 residues. Germline V lookup: CDR1 KGHSH, CDR2 LQKENI. Trimming cost V 5 bases and J 6 bases; bases outside gene matches: 1. CDR3 sequence (DNA): TGTGCCAGCTCAGGCGGGGGCGAGCAGTACTTC. Its protein is CASSGGGEQYF.

The chain links TRBV20-1 to TRBJ2-5; D call uncertain. Trimming removed 3 bases at V and 7 bases at J, with 6 bases between. CDR1 DFQATT and CDR2 SNEGSKA come from the germline V gene (reference sequence). The CDR3 spans 10 residues. In DNA, the CDR3 is TGCAGTGCTAGCCCGTGGACCCAGTACTTC. Its protein product is CSASPWTQYF.

The V call is TRBV10-1, the J call TRBJ2-1; 9 bases fit TRBD1. The junction had 1 base not matched to a gene; V was cut back by 0 bases and J by 4 bases. CDR1 WNHNN and CDR2 SYGVQD come from the germline V gene (reference sequence). The CDR3 length is 15 residues. The CDR3 spells CASSESGTGYNEQFF. The CDR3 DNA is TGCGCCAGCAGTGAGTCGGGGACAGGGTACAATGAGCAGTTCTTC.

This clone has just a few counts. The chain links TRBV19 to TRBJ1-1; D is undetermined. V lost 5 bases, J lost 0 bases, and 16 bases lay in between. CDR3 length equals 16 residues. CDR1 is LNHDA, CDR2 SQIVND, per germline (reference sequence). Here the CDR3 DNA reads TGTGCCAGTAGTCGTCCGGGAGGGCCAATGAACACTGAAGCTTTCTTT. Amino acid sequence: CASSRPGGPMNTEAFF.

The V call is TRBV5-4, the J call TRBJ1-1, with D perhaps TRBD1 (5 bases). V was cut by 4 bases and J by 5 bases, with 21 bases left in between. CDR1 and CDR2 (germline): SGHNT, YYREEE (reference sequence). The CDR3 consists of 16 residues. CDR3 DNA: TGTGCCAGCAGCATGGGGAGGGGCGCAGGTTGGACTGAAGCTTTCTTT. Translating it yields CASSMGRGAGWTEAFF.

The rearrangement links TRBV27 to TRBJ1-6; 7 bases are shared with TRBD1. The length of the CDR3 is 15 residues. The germline gives CDR1 MNHEY, CDR2 SMNVEV (reference sequence). Trimming cost V 6 bases and J 4 bases; bases outside gene matches: 6. The CDR3 here is CASRSDRAYNSPLHF. Written as DNA, the CDR3 is TGTGCCAGCAGGAGCGACAGGGCTTATAATTCACCCCTCCACTTT.

This chain joins TRBV5-8 and TRBJ2-3; 10 bases match TRBD2. CDR3 length equals 16 residues. CDR1 and CDR2 from the germline V gene are SGHTS and YDEGEE. The J segment lost 3 bases and the V segment lost 4 bases, leaving 8 bases of the junction unmatched. CDR3 in amino acids: CASSRATSGKTDTQYF. The CDR3 region has the DNA TGTGCCAGCAGCAGAGCCACTAGCGGGAAAACAGATACGCAGTATTTT.

V usage is TRBV7-9 and J usage is TRBJ1-1; 8 nucleotides line up with TRBD1. V lost 2 bases and J lost 6; bases outside the gene matches: 5. Germline loops: CDR1 SEHNR, CDR2 FQNEAQ (reference sequence). This CDR3 spans 14 amino acids. The CDR3 spells CASSLTGGLAEAFF. For the CDR3, the DNA is TGTGCCAGCAGCTTAACAGGGGGGTTGGCTGAAGCTTTCTTT.